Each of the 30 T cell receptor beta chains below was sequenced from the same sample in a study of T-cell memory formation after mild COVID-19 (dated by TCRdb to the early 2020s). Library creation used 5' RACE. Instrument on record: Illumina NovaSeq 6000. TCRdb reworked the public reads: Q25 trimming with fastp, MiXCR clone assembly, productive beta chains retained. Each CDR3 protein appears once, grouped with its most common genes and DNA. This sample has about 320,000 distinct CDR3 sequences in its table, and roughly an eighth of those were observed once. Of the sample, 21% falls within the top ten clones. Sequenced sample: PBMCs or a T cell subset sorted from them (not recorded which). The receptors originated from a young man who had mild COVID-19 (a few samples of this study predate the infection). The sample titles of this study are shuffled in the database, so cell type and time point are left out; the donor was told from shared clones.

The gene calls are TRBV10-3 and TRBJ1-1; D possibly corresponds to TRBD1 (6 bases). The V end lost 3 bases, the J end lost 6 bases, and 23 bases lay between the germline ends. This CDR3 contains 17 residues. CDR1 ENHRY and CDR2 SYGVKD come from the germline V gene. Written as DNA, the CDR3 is TGTGCCATCAGTGACCCAGGTAATGACAGGCGGGTGGCTGAAGCTTTCTTT. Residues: CAISDPGNDRRVAEAFF.

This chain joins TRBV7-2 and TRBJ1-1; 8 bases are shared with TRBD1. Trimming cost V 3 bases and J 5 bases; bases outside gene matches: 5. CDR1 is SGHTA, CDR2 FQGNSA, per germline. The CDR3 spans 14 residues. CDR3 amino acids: CASSFRTGKTEAFF. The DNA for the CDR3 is TGTGCCAGCAGCTTTCGGACAGGGAAAACTGAAGCTTTCTTT.

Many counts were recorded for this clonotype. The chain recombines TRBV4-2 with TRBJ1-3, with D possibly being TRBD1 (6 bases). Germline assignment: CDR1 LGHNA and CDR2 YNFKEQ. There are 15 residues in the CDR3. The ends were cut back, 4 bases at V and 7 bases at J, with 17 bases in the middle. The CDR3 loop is CASSLRDTPGNTIYF. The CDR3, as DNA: TGTGCCAGCAGCCTTCGGGACACCCCGGGGAACACCATATATTTT.

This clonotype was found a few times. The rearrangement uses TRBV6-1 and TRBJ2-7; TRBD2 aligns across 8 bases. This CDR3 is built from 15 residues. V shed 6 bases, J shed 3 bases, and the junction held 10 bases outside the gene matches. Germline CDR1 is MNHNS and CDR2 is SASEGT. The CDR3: CASSALTSAGYEQYF. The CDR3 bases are TGTGCCAGCAGCGCCCTGACTAGCGCCGGCTACGAGCAGTACTTC.

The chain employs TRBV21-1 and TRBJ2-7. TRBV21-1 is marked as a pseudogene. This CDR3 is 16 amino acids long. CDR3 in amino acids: CASSKAATLKPYEQYF. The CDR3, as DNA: TGTGCCAGCAGCAAAGCTGCCACCCTAAAACCCTACGAGCAGTACTTC.

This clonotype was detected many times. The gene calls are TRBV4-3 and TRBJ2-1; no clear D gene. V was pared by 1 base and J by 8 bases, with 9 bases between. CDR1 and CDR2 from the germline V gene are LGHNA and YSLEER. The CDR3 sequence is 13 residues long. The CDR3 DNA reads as TGCGCCAGCAGCCAAGGAGGTAGTTATGAGCAGTTCTTC. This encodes CASSQGGSYEQFF.

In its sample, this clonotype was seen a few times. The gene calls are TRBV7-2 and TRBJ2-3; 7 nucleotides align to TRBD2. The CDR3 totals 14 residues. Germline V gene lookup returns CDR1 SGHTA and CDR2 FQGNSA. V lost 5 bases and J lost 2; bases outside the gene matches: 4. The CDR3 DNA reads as TGTGCCAGCAGCGTGAGCGGGGACACAGATACGCAGTATTTT. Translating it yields CASSVSGDTDTQYF.

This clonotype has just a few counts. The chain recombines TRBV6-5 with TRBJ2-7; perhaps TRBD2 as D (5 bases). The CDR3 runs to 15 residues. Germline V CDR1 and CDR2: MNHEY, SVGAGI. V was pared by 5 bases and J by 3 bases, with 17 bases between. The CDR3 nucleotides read TGTGCCAGCAGTACCCTCCTTGGAGGACGCTACGAGCAGTACTTC. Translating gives CASSTLLGGRYEQYF.

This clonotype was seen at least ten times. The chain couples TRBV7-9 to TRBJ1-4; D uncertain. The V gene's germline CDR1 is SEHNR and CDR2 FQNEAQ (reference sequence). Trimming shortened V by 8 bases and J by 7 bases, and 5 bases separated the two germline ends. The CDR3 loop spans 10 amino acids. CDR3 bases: TGTGCCAGCGCTGGTGAAAAACTGTTTTTT. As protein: CASAGEKLFF.

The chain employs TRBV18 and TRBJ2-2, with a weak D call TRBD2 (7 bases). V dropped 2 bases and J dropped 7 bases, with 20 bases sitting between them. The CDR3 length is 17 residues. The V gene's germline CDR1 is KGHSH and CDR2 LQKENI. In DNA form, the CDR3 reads TGTGCCAGCTCACCAACTCTCGGGGGGCCAAGGGACGGGGAGCTGTTTTTT. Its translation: CASSPTLGGPRDGELFF.

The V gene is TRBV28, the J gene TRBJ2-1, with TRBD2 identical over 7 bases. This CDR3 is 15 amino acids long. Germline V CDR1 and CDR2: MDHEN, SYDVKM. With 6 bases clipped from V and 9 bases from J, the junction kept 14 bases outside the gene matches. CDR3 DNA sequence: TGTGCCAGCAGCCCAATGGGGGAGGGGAGTCGTGAGCAGTTCTTC. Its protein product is CASSPMGEGSREQFF.

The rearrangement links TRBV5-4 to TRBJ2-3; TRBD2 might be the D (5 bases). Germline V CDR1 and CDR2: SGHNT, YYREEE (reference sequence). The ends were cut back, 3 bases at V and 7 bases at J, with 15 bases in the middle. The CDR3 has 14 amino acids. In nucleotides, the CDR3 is TGTGCCAGCAGCTCGGCAGGAGGCGGGTATACGCAGTATTTT. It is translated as CASSSAGGGYTQYF.

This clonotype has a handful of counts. CDR3 amino acids: CASSSQGRPYNEQFF. CDR3 sequence (DNA): TGTGCCAGCAGCTCGCAGGGTAGGCCCTACAATGAGCAGTTCTTC. The V and J genes are TRBV13 and TRBJ2-1, with D possibly being TRBD1 (5 bases). Germline-derived CDR1 and CDR2 are PRHDT and FYEKMQ (reference sequence). V shed 4 bases and J shed 2 bases, with 12 bases lying between them. This CDR3 is built from 15 residues. The full variable domain, completed using reference TRBV13 and TRBJ2-1, is AAGVIQSPRHLIKEKRETATLKCYPIPRHDTVYWYQQGPGQDPQFLISFYEKMQSDKGSIPDRFSAQQFSDYHSELNMSSLELGDSALYFCASSSQGRPYNEQFFGPGTRLTVL.

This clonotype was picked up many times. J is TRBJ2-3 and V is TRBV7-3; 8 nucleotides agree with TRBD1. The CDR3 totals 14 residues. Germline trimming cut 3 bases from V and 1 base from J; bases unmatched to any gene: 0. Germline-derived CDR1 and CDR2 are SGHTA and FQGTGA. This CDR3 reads CASSLTGGTDTQYF. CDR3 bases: TGTGCCAGCAGCTTGACAGGGGGCACAGATACGCAGTATTTT.

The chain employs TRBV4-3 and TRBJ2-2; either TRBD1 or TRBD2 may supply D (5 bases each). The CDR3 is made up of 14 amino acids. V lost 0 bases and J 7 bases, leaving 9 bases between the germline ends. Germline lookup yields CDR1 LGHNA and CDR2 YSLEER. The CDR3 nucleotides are TGCGCCAGCAGCCAAGAGAGGGGCGGCGGGGAGCTGTTTTTT. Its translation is CASSQERGGGELFF.

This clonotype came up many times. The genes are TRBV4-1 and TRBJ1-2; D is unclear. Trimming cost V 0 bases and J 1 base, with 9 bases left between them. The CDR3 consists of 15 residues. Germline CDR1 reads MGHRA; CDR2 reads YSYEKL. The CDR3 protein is CASSQDPTLNYGYTF. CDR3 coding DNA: TGCGCCAGCAGCCAAGATCCCACCCTTAACTATGGCTACACCTTC.

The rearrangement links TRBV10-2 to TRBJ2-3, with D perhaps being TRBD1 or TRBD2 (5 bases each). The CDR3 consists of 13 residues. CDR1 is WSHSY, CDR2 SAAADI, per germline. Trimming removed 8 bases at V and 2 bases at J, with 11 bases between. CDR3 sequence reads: CASGGRSTDTQYF. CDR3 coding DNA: TGCGCCAGCGGGGGTAGGTCCACAGATACGCAGTATTTT.

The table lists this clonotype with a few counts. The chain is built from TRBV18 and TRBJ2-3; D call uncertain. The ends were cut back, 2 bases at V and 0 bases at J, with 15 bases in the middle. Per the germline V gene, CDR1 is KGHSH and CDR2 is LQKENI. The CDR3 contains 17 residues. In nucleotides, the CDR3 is TGTGCCAGCTCACCAAAGGAGCCAGACTCTAGCACAGATACGCAGTATTTT. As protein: CASSPKEPDSSTDTQYF.

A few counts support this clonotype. The CDR3 region has the DNA TGCAGTGCTAGTGGCGGGCCTAGCAATCAGCCCCAGCATTTT. This translates into CSASGGPSNQPQHF. V and J are TRBV20-1 and TRBJ1-5; D is unclear. Trimming left V 3 bases short and J 0 bases short, with 9 bases between. There are 14 residues in the CDR3. CDR1 DFQATT and CDR2 SNEGSKA come from the germline V gene (reference sequence).

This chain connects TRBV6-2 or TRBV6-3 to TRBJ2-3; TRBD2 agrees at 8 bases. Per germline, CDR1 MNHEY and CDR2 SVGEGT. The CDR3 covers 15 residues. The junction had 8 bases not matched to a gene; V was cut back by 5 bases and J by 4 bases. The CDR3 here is CASSGPGLGADTQYF. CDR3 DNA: TGTGCCAGCAGTGGGCCGGGACTAGGCGCAGATACGCAGTATTTT.

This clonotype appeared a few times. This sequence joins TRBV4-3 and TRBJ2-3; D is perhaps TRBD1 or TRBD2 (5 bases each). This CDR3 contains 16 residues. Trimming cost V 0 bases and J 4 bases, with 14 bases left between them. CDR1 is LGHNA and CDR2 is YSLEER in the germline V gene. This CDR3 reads CASSQDMGRGPDTQYF. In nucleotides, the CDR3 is TGCGCCAGCAGCCAAGATATGGGTCGGGGCCCAGATACGCAGTATTTT.

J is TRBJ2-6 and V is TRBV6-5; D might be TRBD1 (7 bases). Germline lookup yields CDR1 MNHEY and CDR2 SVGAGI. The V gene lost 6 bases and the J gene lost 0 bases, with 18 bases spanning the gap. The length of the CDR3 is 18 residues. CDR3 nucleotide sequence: TGTGCCAGCAGCAGGGGGGACAGCTTTTACTCTGGGGCCAACGTCCTGACTTTC. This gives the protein CASSRGDSFYSGANVLTF.

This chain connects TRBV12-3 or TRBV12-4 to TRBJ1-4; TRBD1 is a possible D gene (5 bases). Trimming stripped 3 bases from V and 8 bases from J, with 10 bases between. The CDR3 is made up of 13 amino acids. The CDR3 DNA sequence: TGTGCCAGCAGTTTCGCGGGGCAGGAAAAACTGTTTTTT. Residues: CASSFAGQEKLFF.

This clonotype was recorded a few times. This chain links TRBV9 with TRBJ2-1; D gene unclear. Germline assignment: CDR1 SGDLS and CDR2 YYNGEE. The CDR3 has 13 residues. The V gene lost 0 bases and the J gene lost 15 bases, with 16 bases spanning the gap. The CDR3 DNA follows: TGTGCCAGCAGCGTAGCTGGACCGCCCTCGGTGTTCTTC. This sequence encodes CASSVAGPPSVFF.

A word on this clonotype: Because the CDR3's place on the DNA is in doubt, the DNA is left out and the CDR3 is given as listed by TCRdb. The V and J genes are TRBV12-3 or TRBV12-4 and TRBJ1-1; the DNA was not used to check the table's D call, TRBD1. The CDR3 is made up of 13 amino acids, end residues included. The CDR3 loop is CASILDRVTEAFF.

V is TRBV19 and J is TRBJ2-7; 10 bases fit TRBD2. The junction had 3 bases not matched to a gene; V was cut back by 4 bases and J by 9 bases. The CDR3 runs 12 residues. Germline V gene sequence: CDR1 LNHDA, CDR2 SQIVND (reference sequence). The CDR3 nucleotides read TGTGCCAGTAGTACTAGCGGGGGCGTGCAGTACGTC. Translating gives CASSTSGGVQYV.

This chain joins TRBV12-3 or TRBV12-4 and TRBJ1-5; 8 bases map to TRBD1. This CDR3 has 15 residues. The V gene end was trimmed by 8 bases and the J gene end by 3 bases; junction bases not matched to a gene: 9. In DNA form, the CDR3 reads TGTGCCAGCCGAACCGGGACAGGTGTCAATCAGCCCCAGCATTTT. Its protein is CASRTGTGVNQPQHF.

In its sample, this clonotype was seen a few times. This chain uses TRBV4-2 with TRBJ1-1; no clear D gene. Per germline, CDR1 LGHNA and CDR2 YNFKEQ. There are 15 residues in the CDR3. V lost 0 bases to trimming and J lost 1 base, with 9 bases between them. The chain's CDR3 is CASSQELLRNTEAFF. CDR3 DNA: TGTGCCAGCAGCCAAGAACTCCTCAGGAACACTGAAGCTTTCTTT.

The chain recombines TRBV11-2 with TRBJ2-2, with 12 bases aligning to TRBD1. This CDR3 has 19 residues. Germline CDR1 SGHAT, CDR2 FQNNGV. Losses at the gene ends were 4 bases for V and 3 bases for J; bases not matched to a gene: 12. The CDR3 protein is CASSSIRDRGRYHTGELFF. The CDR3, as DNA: TGTGCCAGCAGCTCAATCCGGGACAGGGGGCGATATCACACCGGGGAGCTGTTTTTT.

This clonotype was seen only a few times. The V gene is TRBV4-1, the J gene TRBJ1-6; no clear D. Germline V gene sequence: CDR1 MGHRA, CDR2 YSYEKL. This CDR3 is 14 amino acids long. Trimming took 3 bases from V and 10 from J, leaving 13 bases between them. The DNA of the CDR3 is TGCGCCAGCAGCCACGGGATTTTCGAGTCACCCCTCCACTTT. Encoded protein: CASSHGIFESPLHF.